Each of the 26 T cell receptor beta chains below was sequenced from the same sample in a study of a mutant IDH1 vaccine in newly diagnosed glioma. Sequenced by immunoSEQ multiplex PCR; TCRdb stores in-frame clones only, minus some. The sample yields about 50,000 clones, 75% to 85% seen once. The antigens these receptors bind are not known. Time point given: week 35, safety follow-up. Vaccination used 300 ug of mutant IDH1 20-mer peptide per dose, with topical imiquimod. The source material was PBMCs, sampled from a glioma patient whose treatment included an IDH1 peptide vaccine. These receptors came from a man aged 40-50 years with glioma.

The chain employs TRBV7-9 and TRBJ2-1; 16 positions agree with TRBD2. The CDR3 has 18 residues. The germline CDR1 and CDR2 sequences are SEHNR and FQNEAQ (reference sequence). After removal of 5 bases from V and 0 bases from J, the junction contained 4 bases not matched to a gene. The CDR3 loop reads CASSGTSGRAGSYNEQFF. CDR3 DNA: TGTGCCAGCAGCGGGACTAGCGGGAGGGCAGGCTCCTACAATGAGCAGTTCTTC.

This chain uses TRBV7-9 with TRBJ1-3; tentative D call: TRBD1 (6 bases). This CDR3 has 14 residues. Germline CDR1 SEHNR, CDR2 FQNEAQ (reference sequence). V was shortened by 5 bases and J by 3 bases, with 11 bases between the two germline ends. This CDR3 reads CASSEGGLGNTIYF. The DNA of the CDR3 is TGTGCCAGCAGCGAGGGGGGGCTTGGAAACACCATATATTTT. The variable domain in full, with the rest retrieved from reference TRBV7-9 and TRBJ1-3, is DTGVSQNPRHKITKRGQNVTFRCDPISEHNRLYWYRQTLGQGPEFLTYFQNEAQLEKSRLLSDRFSAERPKGSFSTLEIQRTEQGDSAMYLCASSEGGLGNTIYFGEGSWLTVV.

V usage is TRBV6-1 and J usage is TRBJ2-1; TRBD2 agrees at 14 bases. CDR1 and CDR2 from the germline V gene are MNHNS and SASEGT. V shed 4 bases and J 5 bases; nucleotides not matched to a gene: 16. This CDR3 has 20 amino acids. The CDR3 protein is CASSGGEGTSGREGDNEQFF. The CDR3 nucleotides are TGTGCCAGCAGTGGGGGGGAGGGGACTAGCGGGAGAGAGGGAGACAATGAGCAGTTCTTC.

This clone was detected only once. This sequence joins TRBV21-1 and TRBJ2-7; the listed D gene, TRBD1, was not tested against the DNA. TRBV21-1 is flagged as a pseudogene. CDR3 length: 15 amino acids. The CDR3 DNA sequence: TGTGCCAGCAGCAAAGTAAGAGGGGGACCCTACGAGCAGTACTTC. Its translation is CASSKVRGGPYEQYF.

V usage is TRBV5-1 and J usage is TRBJ2-5; 7 nucleotides agree with TRBD2. The CDR3 contains 15 residues. Germline lookup yields CDR1 SGHRS and CDR2 YFSETQ. V dropped 4 bases and J dropped 0; count of bases not matched to a gene: 6. CDR3 amino acids: CASSPGLQYQETQYF. Here the CDR3 DNA reads TGCGCCAGCAGCCCGGGACTACAGTACCAAGAGACCCAGTACTTC.

J is TRBJ1-5 and V is TRBV6-1; D unresolved. The CDR3 contains 12 residues. Germline assignment: CDR1 MNHNS and CDR2 SASEGT. The V and J ends lost 4 bases and 2 bases respectively, with 3 bases between them. The CDR3 loop is CASSGGNQPQHF. In nucleotides, the CDR3 is TGTGCCAGCAGTGGTGGCAATCAGCCCCAGCATTTT.

V usage is TRBV15 and J usage is TRBJ1-1, with 7 bases lining up with TRBD1. The CDR3 has 15 residues. J was trimmed by 0 bases and V by 8 bases; bases with no gene match: 9. The germline V gene has CDR1 LNHNV and CDR2 YYDKDF (reference sequence). CDR3 bases: TGTGCCACCGTACAGGGGACGACCTTGAACACTGAAGCTTTCTTT. Translating gives CATVQGTTLNTEAFF. The whole variable domain, filled in from reference TRBV15 and TRBJ1-1, reads DAMVIQNPRYQVTQFGKPVTLSCSQTLNHNVMYWYQQKSSQAPKLLFHYYDKDFNNEADTPDNFQSRRPNTSFCFLDIRSPGLGDTAMYLCATVQGTTLNTEAFFGQGTRLTVV.

In this sample, this clone turned up a few times. This sequence joins TRBV5-4 and TRBJ2-7; D call uncertain. V shed 3 bases and J shed 4 bases, with 11 bases lying between them. The CDR3 is 13 residues long. Germline CDR1 and CDR2: SGHNT and YYREEE (reference sequence). Written as DNA, the CDR3 is TGTGCCAGCAGCTCCTTCGGTGGATACGAGCAGTACGTC. Translation: CASSSFGGYEQYV.

The gene calls are TRBV6-4 and TRBJ2-7; D is uncertain. The germline V gene has CDR1 MRHNA and CDR2 SNTAGT. The CDR3 sequence is 9 residues long. The V and J ends lost 7 bases and 5 bases respectively, with 3 bases between them. The DNA of the CDR3 is TGTGCCAGCAACAACGAGCAGTACTTC. This codes for CASNNEQYF.

This clone was seen a few times. This rearrangement joins TRBV13 to TRBJ2-2; TRBD1 might be the D (6 bases). CDR1 is PRHDT, CDR2 FYEKMQ, per germline (reference sequence). V lost 5 bases and J lost 0, with 13 bases in between. The CDR3 is made up of 16 amino acids. Here the CDR3 reads CASSILRGANTGELFF. The CDR3 coding sequence is TGTGCCAGCAGCATTCTCAGGGGCGCGAACACCGGGGAGCTGTTTTTT.

This clone was seen only a few times. The rearrangement joins TRBV5-5 to TRBJ1-4; D is unresolved. The CDR3 is 12 amino acids. Germline assignment: CDR1 SGHKS and CDR2 YYEKEE (reference sequence). Trimming stripped 0 bases from V and 7 bases from J, with 4 bases between. The DNA of the CDR3 is TGTGCCAGCAGCTTGGGGGTTGAAAAACTGTTTTTT. Protein sequence: CASSLGVEKLFF.

CDR3 amino acids: CATSRGQNVGYGYTF. In DNA form, the CDR3 reads TGTGCCACCAGCAGAGGACAGAACGTGGGGTATGGCTACACCTTC. The chain carries TRBV15 and TRBJ1-2, with a possible D match to TRBD1 (5 bases). In germline, CDR1 is LNHNV, CDR2 YYDKDF (reference sequence). Trimming took off 1 base at V and 5 bases at J, with 14 bases between the two ends. This CDR3 has 15 amino acids.

This clone was detected only a few times. The V and J genes are TRBV18 and TRBJ1-2; TRBD1 is a possible D gene (6 bases). Trimming removed 1 base at V and 8 bases at J, with 8 bases between. Per germline, CDR1 KGHSH and CDR2 LQKENI. The CDR3 sequence is 12 residues long. The CDR3 here is CASSPQGDGYTF. In nucleotides, the CDR3 is TGTGCCAGCTCACCACAGGGGGACGGCTACACCTTC.

The rearrangement uses TRBV4-3 and TRBJ2-3, with TRBD2 matching over 7 bases. Germline V gives CDR1 LGHNA, CDR2 YSLEER. The CDR3 length is 16 residues. The ends lost 4 bases at V and 5 bases at J; junction bases unmatched: 12. CDR3 in DNA: TGCGCCAGCAGCCCGACAGTGGCGGTAGCGGGAGATACGCAGTATTTT. Amino acid sequence: CASSPTVAVAGDTQYF.

V and J are TRBV11-3 and TRBJ2-7; D is unclear. In germline, CDR1 is SGHNT, CDR2 YENEEA. This CDR3 region has 12 residues. CDR3 sequence reads: CASSPNSHEQYV. The CDR3, as DNA: TGTGCCAGCAGCCCAAACTCCCACGAGCAGTACGTC.

This rearrangement joins TRBV10-2 to TRBJ2-5, with 7 bases lining up with TRBD1. Germline V lookup: CDR1 WSHSY, CDR2 SAAADI. The V segment lost 6 bases and the J segment 5 bases; nucleotides outside the gene matches: 6. This CDR3 comprises 13 residues. CDR3 nucleotide sequence: TGCGCCAGCAGCTCAGACAGGGTTGAGACCCAGTACTTC. Amino acids: CASSSDRVETQYF.

The rearrangement links TRBV6-5 to TRBJ1-1, with D tentatively TRBD1 (5 bases). Looked up from germline, CDR1 is MNHEY and CDR2 is SVGAGI. This CDR3 has 15 residues. V gave up 6 bases and J gave up 0 bases, with 14 bases separating them. Here the CDR3 reads CASRMTGTVNTEAFF. Here the CDR3 DNA reads TGTGCCAGCAGGATGACCGGGACGGTGAACACTGAAGCTTTCTTT.

V gene TRBV27 combines with J gene TRBJ1-4; D perhaps matches TRBD1 (5 bases). In germline, CDR1 is MNHEY, CDR2 SMNVEV (reference sequence). CDR3 size: 19 residues. Deletions cut 5 bases from V and 1 base from J, with 23 bases between. Here the CDR3 DNA reads TGTGCCAGCAGTGCCCGGGACGGACCATTTTTTGTAACTAATGAAAAACTGTTTTTT. It codes for CASSARDGPFFVTNEKLFF.

The chain has TRBV4-1 and TRBJ2-7, with D possibly matching TRBD2 (6 bases). This CDR3 contains 16 residues. Germline loops: CDR1 MGHRA, CDR2 YSYEKL. Trimming pared 0 bases from V and 0 bases from J, leaving 12 bases between. In DNA form, the CDR3 reads TGCGCCAGCAGCCAAGATGACGGGGGTGGCTCCTACGAGCAGTACTTC. Translation: CASSQDDGGGSYEQYF.

This clone was detected only once. The rearrangement links TRBV5-4 to TRBJ2-5; unclear D gene. The CDR3 contains 13 residues. CDR1 SGHNT and CDR2 YYREEE come from the germline V gene (reference sequence). V lost 1 base and J lost 2, with 6 bases in between. CDR3 in amino acids: CASSLIGQETQYF. The CDR3, as DNA: TGTGCCAGCAGCTTGATCGGACAAGAGACCCAGTACTTC.

The genes are TRBV15 and TRBJ2-5; D is unresolved. Germline values: CDR1 LNHNV, CDR2 YYDKDF (reference sequence). This CDR3 spans 13 amino acids. Trimming took off 2 bases at V and 4 bases at J, with 8 bases between the two ends. Here the CDR3 reads CATSRTRIETQYF. The CDR3 coding sequence is TGTGCCACCAGCAGAACACGGATAGAGACCCAGTACTTC.

The chain couples TRBV5-4 to TRBJ2-7; weak D call: TRBD1 (5 bases). The CDR3 totals 13 residues. Germline loops: CDR1 SGHNT, CDR2 YYREEE (reference sequence). V dropped 2 bases and J dropped 3 bases, with 9 bases sitting between them. The CDR3 DNA reads as TGTGCCAGCAGCTTACCTCAGGGCTACGAGCAGTACTTC. The encoded protein is CASSLPQGYEQYF.

The chain links TRBV5-6 to TRBJ1-1, with D possibly being TRBD1 (6 bases). CDR1 and CDR2 from the germline V gene are SGHDT and YYEEEE. This CDR3 is built from 15 residues. V was clipped by 2 bases and J by 3 bases, with 14 bases between them. Here the CDR3 reads CASSFRGAGDTEAFF. The DNA for the CDR3 is TGTGCCAGCAGCTTCCGGGGGGCTGGGGACACTGAAGCTTTCTTT.

This chain uses TRBV11-3 with TRBJ2-4; tentative D call: TRBD2 (6 bases). The V gene lost 7 bases and the J gene lost 8 bases, with 15 bases spanning the gap. This CDR3 has 13 residues. Germline CDR1 and CDR2: SGHNT and YENEEA. DNA of the CDR3: TGTGCCAGCAAACGGGAGAGTCGGGACATTCAGTACTTC. It specifies CASKRESRDIQYF. The variable domain in full, with the rest retrieved from reference TRBV11-3 and TRBJ2-4, is EAGVVQSPRYKIIEKKQPVAFWCNPISGHNTLYWYLQNLGQGPELLIRYENEEAVDDSQLPKDRFSAERLKGVDSTLKIQPAELGDSAVYLCASKRESRDIQYFGAGTRLSVL.

The chain uses TRBV10-2 and TRBJ2-7, with 9 bases fitting TRBD2. Germline V gives CDR1 WSHSY, CDR2 SAAADI. V was pared by 3 bases and J by 3 bases, with 3 bases of the junction left unmatched. This CDR3 comprises 14 residues. Here the CDR3 DNA reads TGCGCCAGCAGTGATCCTAGCGGGGACTACGAGCAGTACTTC. This encodes CASSDPSGDYEQYF.

V and J are TRBV5-8 and TRBJ1-1; D is uncertain. The CDR3 is made up of 13 amino acids. The V end was cut by 1 base, the J end by 1 base, with 5 bases between. Germline values: CDR1 SGHTS, CDR2 YDEGEE. The CDR3 spells CASSLRPNTEAFF. Written as DNA, the CDR3 is TGTGCCAGCAGCTTGAGACCGAACACTGAAGCTTTCTTT.